This is a list of T cell receptor beta chains from one sample in a study of early T cells in non-severe SARS-CoV-2 infection. Using its own MiXCR run on the 5' RACE reads, TCRdb lists one record per CDR3 protein. The sample consists of some 50,000 distinct CDR3 sequences, under 11% of them appearing once. Specimen: whole blood. The receptors were sampled from an adult who was a healthcare worker with PCR-confirmed SARS-CoV-2 infection or an uninfected control (not recorded which). CDR3s include the opening cysteine and the closing phenylalanine or tryptophan. A D gene is named only where the DNA matches it firmly. Only part of the rows carry a size: once, few, many, or a class if the clone is expanded.

j_gene	abundance	len	d_gene	v_gene	CDR3aa	CDR3nt
TRBJ2-5	many	15	TRBD2	TRBV7-9	CASSLGASGIETQYF	TGTGCCAGCAGCTTAGGAGCTAGCGGGATTGAGACCCAGTACTTC
TRBJ1-1	-	12	-	TRBV5-1	CASSHGHTEAFF	TGCGCCAGCAGCCACGGACACACTGAAGCTTTCTTT
TRBJ2-5	-	15	-	TRBV3-1	CASRSRGRTQETQYF	TGTGCCAGCAGATCAAGGGGCAGGACGCAAGAGACCCAGTACTTC
TRBJ1-3	many	13	-	TRBV19	CASNRGPGNTIYF	TGTGCCAGTAATAGGGGCCCTGGAAACACCATATATTTT
TRBJ2-5	few	13	-	TRBV11-2	CASSLGVKETQYF	TGTGCCAGCAGCTTAGGAGTGAAAGAGACCCAGTACTTC
TRBJ2-3	-	14	-	TRBV5-5	CASSSSPGIYTQYF	TGTGCCAGCAGCTCTTCTCCGGGAATTTATACGCAGTATTTT
TRBJ1-1	-	14	TRBD1	TRBV6-5	CASSQGARGTEAFF	TGTGCCAGCAGCCAGGGGGCCCGAGGCACTGAAGCTTTCTTT
TRBJ2-7	many	17	TRBD2	TRBV30	CAWSIGLAGEDPYEQYF	TGTGCCTGGAGTATAGGACTAGCGGGAGAAGATCCCTACGAGCAGTACTTC
TRBJ2-3	many	15	TRBD2	TRBV6-4	CASTPTSGGSDTQYF	TGTGCCAGCACTCCGACTAGCGGGGGTTCAGATACGCAGTATTTT
TRBJ2-1	many	16	TRBD1	TRBV20-1	CSAREVGTGVWGEQFF	TGCAGTGCTAGGGAAGTTGGGACAGGGGTATGGGGTGAGCAGTTCTTC
TRBJ2-4	-	13	-	TRBV4-1	CASARSRRDIQYF	TGCGCCAGCGCGAGGTCTCGGCGGGACATTCAGTACTTC
TRBJ2-3	few	17	TRBD2	TRBV7-6	CASSRQPTAGGTDTQYF	TGTGCCAGCAGCCGCCAGCCAACAGCGGGGGGGACAGATACGCAGTATTTT
TRBJ2-5	few	13	-	TRBV29-1	CSVEGQGAETQYF	TGCAGCGTTGAAGGTCAAGGGGCAGAGACCCAGTACTTC
TRBJ2-5	many	13	-	TRBV7-9	CASSGGLQETQYF	TGTGCCAGCAGTGGGGGACTGCAAGAGACCCAGTACTTC
TRBJ2-1	-	13	-	TRBV7-3	CASRAPQGNEQFF	TGTGCCAGCAGAGCACCTCAGGGGAATGAGCAGTTCTTC
TRBJ1-2	few	15	-	TRBV7-8	CASSLREGAARGYTF	TGTGCCAGCAGCTTAAGGGAGGGAGCAGCTAGGGGCTACACCTTC
TRBJ1-2	many	12	-	TRBV19	CASNFGGYGYTF	TGTGCCAGTAATTTCGGGGGCTATGGCTACACCTTC
TRBJ2-3	-	16	TRBD1	TRBV15	CATSAQQGAGADTQYF	TGTGCCACCAGCGCACAACAGGGGGCGGGCGCAGATACGCAGTATTTT
TRBJ2-7	many	15	-	TRBV11-2	CASSLERGGTYEQYF	TGTGCCAGCAGCTTAGAGAGGGGGGGAACCTACGAGCAGTACTTC
TRBJ1-6	-	13	-	TRBV7-2	CASSLEQNSPLHF	TGTGCCAGCAGCTTAGAGCAGAATTCACCCCTCCACTTT
TRBJ1-2	many	13	-	TRBV5-1	CASSLGGWNGYTF	TGCGCCAGCAGCTTGGGCGGTTGGAATGGCTACACCTTC
TRBJ2-5	many	15	-	TRBV12-3/TRBV12-4	CASSPGAGVQETQYF	TGTGCCAGCAGTCCAGGGGCGGGGGTCCAAGAGACCCAGTACTTC
TRBJ2-2	medium-sized	15	-	TRBV9	CASSPGSVGTGELFF	TGTGCCAGCAGCCCCGGTAGTGTTGGCACCGGGGAGCTGTTTTTT
TRBJ2-5	many	14	-	TRBV12-3/TRBV12-4	CASGGAEARMVQYF	TGTGCCAGCGGGGGAGCGGAGGCCCGTATGGTACAGTACTTC
TRBJ1-2	-	13	-	TRBV10-3	CAIREGATYGYTF	TGTGCCATCAGGGAAGGGGCGACCTATGGCTACACCTTC
TRBJ2-1	few	14	-	TRBV5-1	CASSLRDGSNEQFF	TGCGCCAGCAGCTTGCGGGACGGGTCCAATGAGCAGTTCTTC
TRBJ1-1	-	13	-	TRBV3-1	CASSRSPNTEAFF	TGTGCCAGCAGCCGAAGTCCGAACACTGAAGCTTTCTTT
TRBJ1-1	-	14	TRBD1	TRBV5-1	CASSLTGGFTEAFF	TGCGCCAGCAGCTTAACAGGGGGGTTCACTGAAGCTTTCTTT
TRBJ2-5	-	15	TRBD2	TRBV7-9	CASSRQGLAGETQYF	TGTGCCAGCAGCCGACAGGGACTAGCGGGAGAGACCCAGTACTTC
TRBJ2-1	few	13	TRBD1	TRBV30	CAWSKGTANEQFF	TGTGCCTGGAGTAAAGGGACAGCCAATGAGCAGTTCTTC
TRBJ1-5	many	17	TRBD1	TRBV6-6	CASSTRRLGQGDKPQHF	TGTGCCAGCAGTACTCGTAGACTGGGGCAGGGGGACAAGCCCCAGCATTTT
TRBJ1-2	few	14	-	TRBV4-1	CASSQADRYAGYTF	TGCGCCAGCAGCCAGGCTGACAGATACGCGGGCTACACCTTC
TRBJ2-1	many	12	TRBD2	TRBV18	CASSPGRDEQFF	TGTGCCAGCTCACCAGGGAGGGATGAGCAGTTCTTC
TRBJ1-5	few	13	-	TRBV29-1	CSVRGGSNQPQHF	TGCAGCGTGCGGGGGGGTAGCAATCAGCCCCAGCATTTT
TRBJ2-7	few	12	-	TRBV13	CASGQKAYEQYF	TGTGCCAGCGGGCAGAAAGCCTACGAGCAGTACTTC
TRBJ2-5	few	14	-	TRBV5-1	CASSLGLAPETQYF	TGCGCCAGCAGCTTGGGCCTAGCACCAGAGACCCAGTACTTC
TRBJ2-7	few	13	-	TRBV6-5	CASSYSEGYEQYF	TGTGCCAGCAGTTACTCCGAGGGGTACGAGCAGTACTTC